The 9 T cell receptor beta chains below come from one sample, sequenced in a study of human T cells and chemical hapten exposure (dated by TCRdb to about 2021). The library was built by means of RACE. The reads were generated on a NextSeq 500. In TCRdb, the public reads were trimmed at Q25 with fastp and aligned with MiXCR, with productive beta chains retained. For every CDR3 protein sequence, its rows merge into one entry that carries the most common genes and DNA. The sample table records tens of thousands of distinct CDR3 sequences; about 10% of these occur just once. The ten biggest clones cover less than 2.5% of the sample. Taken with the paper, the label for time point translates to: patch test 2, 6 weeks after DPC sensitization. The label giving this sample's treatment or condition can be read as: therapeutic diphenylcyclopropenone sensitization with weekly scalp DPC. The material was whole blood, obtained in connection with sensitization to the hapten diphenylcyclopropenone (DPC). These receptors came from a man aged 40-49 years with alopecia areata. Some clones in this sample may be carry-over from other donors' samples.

CDR3 residues: CASSFRGSDQPQHF. The CDR3 DNA sequence: TGTGCCAGCAGTTTCAGGGGAAGCGATCAGCCCCAGCATTTT. The chain recombines TRBV27 with TRBJ1-5; the D gene is possibly TRBD1 (6 bases). From germline, CDR1 is MNHEY and CDR2 SMNVEV (reference sequence). This CDR3 has 14 residues. Trimming left V 3 bases short and J 5 bases short, with 11 bases between.

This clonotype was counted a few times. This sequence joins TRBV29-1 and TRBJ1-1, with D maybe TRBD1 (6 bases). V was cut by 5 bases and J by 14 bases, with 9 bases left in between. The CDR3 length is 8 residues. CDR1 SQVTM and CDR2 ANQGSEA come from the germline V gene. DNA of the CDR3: TGCAGCGTTACAGGGCTCTTCTTT. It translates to CSVTGLFF.

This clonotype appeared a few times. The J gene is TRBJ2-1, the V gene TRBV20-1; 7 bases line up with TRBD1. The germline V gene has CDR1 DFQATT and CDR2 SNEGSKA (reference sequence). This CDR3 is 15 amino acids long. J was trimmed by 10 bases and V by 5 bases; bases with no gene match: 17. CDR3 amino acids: CSALRGGQALREQFF. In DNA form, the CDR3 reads TGCAGTGCTCTAAGAGGGGGCCAAGCCTTAAGAGAGCAGTTCTTC.

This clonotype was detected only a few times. CDR3 loop: CASSTGGRADEQFF. Written as DNA, the CDR3 is TGTGCCAGTAGTACTGGCGGGAGGGCCGACGAGCAGTTCTTC. The gene calls are TRBV19 and TRBJ2-1; 9 bases map to TRBD2. V was pared by 4 bases and J by 10 bases, with 8 bases of the junction left unmatched. This CDR3 has 14 amino acids. CDR1 is LNHDA, CDR2 SQIVND, per germline (reference sequence). Complete variable domain (other parts from reference TRBV19 and TRBJ2-1): DGGITQSPKYLFRKEGQNVTLSCEQNLNHDAMYWYRQDPGQGLRLIYYSQIVNDFQKGDIAEGYSVSREKKESFPLTVTSAQKNPTAFYLCASSTGGRADEQFFGPGTRLTVL.

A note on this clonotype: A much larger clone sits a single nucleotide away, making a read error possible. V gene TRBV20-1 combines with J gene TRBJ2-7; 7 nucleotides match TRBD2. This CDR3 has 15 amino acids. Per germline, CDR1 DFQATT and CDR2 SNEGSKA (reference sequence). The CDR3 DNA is TGCAGTGCTAGTGGTACCGGGACTAAAGCCTACGAGCAGTGCTTC. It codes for CSASGTGTKAYEQCF.

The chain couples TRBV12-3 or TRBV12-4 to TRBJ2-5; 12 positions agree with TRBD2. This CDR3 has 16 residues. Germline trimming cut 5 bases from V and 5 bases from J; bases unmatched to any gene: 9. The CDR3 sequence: CASSDRLAGASETQYF. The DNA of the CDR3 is TGTGCCAGCAGTGATCGACTAGCGGGAGCTTCTGAGACCCAGTACTTC.

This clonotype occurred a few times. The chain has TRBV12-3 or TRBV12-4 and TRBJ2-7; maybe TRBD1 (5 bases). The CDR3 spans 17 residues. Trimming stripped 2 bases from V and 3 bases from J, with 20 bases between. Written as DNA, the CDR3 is TGTGCCAGCAGTTTAATGGGGCGGCCTAGGACCAACTACGAGCAGTACTTC. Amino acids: CASSLMGRPRTNYEQYF.

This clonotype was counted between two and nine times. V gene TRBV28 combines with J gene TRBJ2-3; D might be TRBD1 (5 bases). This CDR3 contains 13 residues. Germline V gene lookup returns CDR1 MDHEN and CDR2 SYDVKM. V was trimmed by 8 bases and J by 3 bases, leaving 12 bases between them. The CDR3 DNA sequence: TGTGCCAGCGGTAGAAGGGGTACAGATACGCAGTATTTT. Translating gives CASGRRGTDTQYF.

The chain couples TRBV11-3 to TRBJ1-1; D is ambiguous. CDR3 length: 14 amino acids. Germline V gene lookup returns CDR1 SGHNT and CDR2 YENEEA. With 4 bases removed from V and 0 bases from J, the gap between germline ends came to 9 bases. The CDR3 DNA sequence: TGTGCCAGCAGCTCACTAGGAATGAACACTGAAGCTTTCTTT. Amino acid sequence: CASSSLGMNTEAFF.